Sequencing of this T cell receptor (beta chain) was carried out in a study of Ad26.COV2.S vaccination and SARS-CoV-2 variants. The study's findings and limits: Those who received the vaccine showed greater spike-specific TCR breadth than those given placebo. Placebo recipients and vaccine recipients were similar in non-spike TCR breadth.

TCRdb keeps only in-frame clones here, not all; method: immunoSEQ multiplex PCR. The table has some 520,000 clones, roughly nine tenths seen once. Treatment specified: about 20 received Ad26.COV2.S at low or high dose, single or two shots; about 5 received placebo; per-sample allocation not given. Samples analyzed were those drawn on day 63 after the first vaccine or placebo injection. In its sample, this clone was seen a few times. Its cognate antigen is unknown. CDR1 and CDR2 from the germline V gene are SGHRS and YFSETQ. Trimming at V came to 4 bases and at J to 6 bases, leaving 9 bases not matched to a gene. CDR3 length: 16 amino acids.

The material sequenced was peripheral blood, taken in a trial of Ad26.COV2.S vaccine versus placebo. V usage is TRBV5-1 and J usage is TRBJ2-7; 14 bases agree with TRBD2. The receptor was derived from a person aged 18-65 years who received the Ad26.COV2.S COVID-19 vaccine or a placebo. The CDR3 loop is CASSNGLAGGLGEQYF. CDR3 coding DNA: TGCGCCAGCAGCAACGGACTAGCGGGAGGTCTCGGCGAGCAGTACTTC. Filled out from reference TRBV5-1 and TRBJ2-7, the complete variable domain reads KAGVTQTPRYLIKTRGQQVTLSCSPISGHRSVSWYQQTPGQGLQFLFEYFSETQRNKGNFPGRFSGRQFSNSRSEMNVSTLELGDSALYLCASSNGLAGGLGEQYFGPGTRLTVT.